This record concerns one TCR beta chain sequence. Its antigen is not known. This entry comes from a study of CD8+CD57+ T cells in acquired aplastic anemia. Findings and limits, study-wide: Patients and healthy controls showed no significant CD8+ Simpson's diversity difference.

V was shortened by 2 bases and J by 9 bases, with 13 bases between the two germline ends. The CDR3 length is 14 residues. Germline loops: CDR1 LNHDA, CDR2 SQIVND (reference sequence). Genomic DNA was employed as the template in profiling TCR beta VDJ and CDR3. MiXCR was run by TCRdb on the reads, yielding one entry per CDR3 protein. The sample contains roughly 170,000 distinct CDR3 sequences, approximately 60% of which appear only once. The source of this sequence is a human donor in good health. The rearrangement links TRBV19 to TRBJ2-2; possibly TRBD1 for D (5 bases). The sequenced sample consisted of sorted CD4+, CD8+, or CD8+CD57+ T cells (not recorded which) from PBMCs. CDR3 in DNA: TGTGCCAGTAGTATAAGCCAAGCAGGGAGGGAGCTGTTTTTT. Translated, it gives CASSISQAGRELFF.